This T cell receptor beta chain was captured in a study of T cells expressing NK-cell markers. For the study at large: In the group of eight sequenced donors, seven were HCMV-seropositive and one was seronegative.

Remarks on this clonotype: What it recognizes is unknown.

UMIs were included in TCR beta cDNA generated by 5'RACE template switching. TCRdb reworked the 5' RACE reads into one entry per CDR3 protein, no DNA. The sample's table shows around 550,000 distinct CDR3 sequences. The CDR3 spans 14 residues. Points from the study as a whole: Dominant NKG2C+ clonotype frequencies of about 1.0-8% of CD8+ T cells were measured in about 6 donors.

The chain couples TRBV12-3 or TRBV12-4 to TRBJ2-1; the D call from TCRdb, TRBD1, cannot be confirmed without DNA. This receptor was taken from a man aged 18 to 29 in good health. The source material was blood T cells: a sorted CD56 or NKG2C T cell subset, CD4+ or CD8+ T cells, or bulk PBMC T cells (not recorded which). CDR3 residues: CASSFNTGGNEQFF.